The 32 T cell receptor beta chains reported below all come from one sample, sequenced in a study of control samples from healthy donors and cancer patients. Assay: immunoSEQ multiplex PCR; the TCRdb copy retains only in-frame clones and omits some. The data show approximately 66,000 clones, 85% to 90% seen once. Specimen: PBMCs. These receptors all stem from a man aged 55-75 years with colorectal cancer.

The chain is built from TRBV7-2 and TRBJ2-1; tentative D call: TRBD2 (6 bases). The CDR3 is made up of 17 amino acids. The germline V and J ends were trimmed by 5 bases and 0 bases, with 17 bases remaining between them. Germline assignment: CDR1 SGHTA and CDR2 FQGNSA. In nucleotides, the CDR3 is TGTGCCAGCAGCCTCTTGGCGGGGCGGGCCTCCTACAATGAGCAGTTCTTC. Translating it yields CASSLLAGRASYNEQFF.

On this clone itself: One junction end does not reproduce the germline sequence, and a read error may be involved. This chain connects TRBV24-1 to TRBJ2-5; the D is unclear. Germline V gives CDR1 KGHDR, CDR2 SFDVKD. The CDR3 is made up of 12 amino acids. CDR3 nucleotides: TGTGCCACCAGTGGGAGCCAAGAGACTCAGTACTTC. As protein: CATSGSQETQYF.

V usage is TRBV5-4 and J usage is TRBJ1-4; D remains ambiguous. V was shortened by 0 bases and J by 1 base, with 13 bases between the two germline ends. CDR3 length: 17 amino acids. Germline V CDR1 and CDR2: SGHNT, YYREEE (reference sequence). For the CDR3, the DNA is TGTGCCAGCAGCTTGGTTCCCGGAGTGGGAACTAATGAAAAACTGTTTTTT. This gives the protein CASSLVPGVGTNEKLFF.

The chain employs TRBV28 and TRBJ2-7; no firm D call. Germline values: CDR1 MDHEN, CDR2 SYDVKM. CDR3 length: 12 residues. Trimming took off 6 bases at V and 3 bases at J, with 9 bases between the two ends. CDR3 sequence reads: CASRVRGYEQYF. The CDR3 coding sequence is TGTGCCAGCAGGGTACGAGGCTACGAGCAGTACTTC.

The chain carries TRBV28 and TRBJ1-1; D gene ambiguous. Looked up from germline, CDR1 is MDHEN and CDR2 is SYDVKM. This CDR3 region has 16 residues. With 7 bases removed from V and 0 bases from J, the gap between germline ends came to 18 bases. This CDR3 reads CASISPPGRMNTEAFF. The CDR3, as DNA: TGTGCCAGCATATCGCCACCAGGACGGATGAACACTGAAGCTTTCTTT. Filled out from reference TRBV28 and TRBJ1-1, the complete variable domain reads DVKVTQSSRYLVKRTGEKVFLECVQDMDHENMFWYRQDPGLGLRLIYFSYDVKMKEKGDIPEGYSVSREKKERFSLILESASTNQTSMYLCASISPPGRMNTEAFFGQGTRLTVV.

The genes are TRBV20-1 and TRBJ1-5; D call uncertain. The V end was cut by 3 bases, the J end by 0 bases, with 12 bases between. The germline gives CDR1 DFQATT, CDR2 SNEGSKA (reference sequence). The CDR3 is 15 residues long. CDR3: CSASRWKSSNQPQHF. The CDR3 DNA reads as TGCAGTGCTAGTCGGTGGAAATCTAGCAATCAGCCCCAGCATTTT.

CDR3 nucleotides: TGCGCCAGCAGCGCCGGGACAGGGGGCTACGAGCAGTACTTC. Protein: CASSAGTGGYEQYF. This chain joins TRBV5-1 and TRBJ2-7; 11 positions match TRBD1. The CDR3 spans 14 residues. V trimming: 4 bases; J trimming: 3 bases; junction bases outside the gene matches: 3. In germline, CDR1 is SGHRS, CDR2 YFSETQ.

V gene TRBV19 combines with J gene TRBJ2-2; 9 bases map to TRBD2. Trimming cost V 2 bases and J 1 base; bases outside gene matches: 5. Germline CDR1 is LNHDA and CDR2 is SQIVND (reference sequence). The CDR3 runs 17 residues. In DNA form, the CDR3 reads TGTGCCAGTAGTATAAGCGGGGGGCGGAGGAACACCGGGGAGCTGTTTTTT. Encoded protein: CASSISGGRRNTGELFF.

The chain links TRBV5-5 to TRBJ2-2; the D is unclear. CDR3 size: 17 residues. Trimming cost V 0 bases and J 4 bases, with 16 bases left between them. The germline V gene has CDR1 SGHKS and CDR2 YYEKEE (reference sequence). The DNA for the CDR3 is TGTGCCAGCAGCTTGGAAGGACGGGCCGCCACCACCGGGGAGCTGTTTTTT. Its translation is CASSLEGRAATTGELFF.

The CDR3 DNA follows: TGTGCCAGTAGTGGGGGACAGGGGGTTTCACCCCTCCACTTT. This sequence encodes CASSGGQGVSPLHF. The rearrangement joins TRBV19 to TRBJ1-6, with TRBD1 matching 11 bases. The germline CDR1 and CDR2 sequences are LNHDA and SQIVND (reference sequence). The CDR3 has 14 residues. V lost 5 bases to trimming and J lost 9 bases; unmatched junction nucleotides: 3.

This chain uses TRBV15 with TRBJ2-7, with D possibly TRBD2 on 5 matching bases. V was clipped by 5 bases and J by 0 bases, with 14 bases between them. The germline V gene encodes CDR1 LNHNV and CDR2 YYDKDF (reference sequence). The CDR3 loop spans 15 amino acids. The CDR3 DNA reads as TGTGCCACCAGCCCCCGCACCGGGATCTCCTACGAGCAGTACTTC. Protein: CATSPRTGISYEQYF.

On this clone: Additional DNA sequences in this sample encode the identical CDR3. The V call is TRBV6-5, the J call TRBJ2-7, with D perhaps TRBD1 (6 bases). This CDR3 contains 12 residues. Germline CDR1 is MNHEY and CDR2 is SVGAGI. The V end was cut by 6 bases, the J end by 1 base, with 7 bases between. The CDR3 DNA reads TGTGCCAGCAGACAGGGATCCTACGAGCAGTACTTC. Residues: CASRQGSYEQYF.

This sequence joins TRBV5-1 and TRBJ2-2; TRBD1 matches at 9 bases. The CDR3 length is 15 residues. With 4 bases clipped from V and 4 bases from J, the junction kept 5 bases outside the gene matches. The germline V gene encodes CDR1 SGHRS and CDR2 YFSETQ. The CDR3 here is CASSPPTGGTGELFF. For the CDR3, the DNA is TGCGCCAGCAGCCCGCCGACAGGGGGCACCGGGGAGCTGTTTTTT.

CDR3 nucleotides: TGTGCCAGCAGCTTGAGGTGGGAGCAGTTCTTC. Residues: CASSLRWEQFF. The J gene is TRBJ2-1, the V gene TRBV7-2; no reliable D call. The CDR3 spans 11 residues. CDR1 is SGHTA and CDR2 is FQGNSA in the germline V gene. V was shortened by 3 bases and J by 10 bases, with 7 bases between the two germline ends.

V gene TRBV14 combines with J gene TRBJ1-5; TRBD1 might be the D (6 bases). The CDR3 runs 15 residues. In germline, CDR1 is SGHDN, CDR2 FVKESK. Trimming took off 0 bases at V and 6 bases at J, with 12 bases between the two ends. The CDR3 coding sequence is TGTGCCAGCAGCCAAGACGGGGGGCAGAGTCAGCCCCAGCATTTT. It specifies CASSQDGGQSQPQHF.

This CDR3 reads CASSKNSGGEPYEQYF. The CDR3 DNA sequence: TGTGCCAGCAGCAAAAATTCAGGGGGTGAACCCTACGAGCAGTACTTC. The chain links TRBV21-1 to TRBJ2-7; the D call in the table, TRBD1, was not verified against the DNA. TRBV21-1 is designated a pseudogene. The CDR3 loop spans 16 amino acids.

CDR3 amino acids: CASSYSTSGNTIYF. The CDR3 DNA reads as TGTGCCAGCAGTTACTCGACCAGTGGAAACACCATATATTTT. The chain employs TRBV6-6 and TRBJ1-3; D is undetermined. The germline V gene encodes CDR1 MNHNY and CDR2 SVGAGI (reference sequence). V was clipped by 0 bases and J by 3 bases, with 6 bases between them. The CDR3 is made up of 14 amino acids.

The rearrangement uses TRBV4-1 and TRBJ1-1; D not certain. Trimming left V 0 bases short and J 4 bases short, with 9 bases between. CDR3 length equals 14 residues. Germline loops: CDR1 MGHRA, CDR2 YSYEKL. The CDR3 nucleotides read TGCGCCAGCAGCCAAGAAGGGAAGGGCACTGAAGCTTTCTTT. Residues: CASSQEGKGTEAFF.

The chain uses TRBV7-8 and TRBJ1-1; D possibly corresponds to TRBD1 (6 bases). Trimming took off 7 bases at V and 1 base at J, with 13 bases between the two ends. The CDR3 runs to 14 residues. Looked up from germline, CDR1 is SGHVS and CDR2 is FQNEAQ. The CDR3 spells CASTLRTANTEAFF. The CDR3 nucleotides are TGTGCCAGCACCCTAAGGACAGCGAACACTGAAGCTTTCTTT.

The CDR3 DNA reads as TGTGCCAGCAGTGAAGCTTACGAGCAGTACTTC. Translated, it gives CASSEAYEQYF. The chain joins TRBV2 to TRBJ2-7; D uncertain. The CDR3 consists of 11 residues. Trimming removed 0 bases at V and 4 bases at J, with 1 base between. Germline V gene sequence: CDR1 SNHLY, CDR2 FYNNEI.

The DNA for the CDR3 is TGTGCCACCCGTCAGGTCGGGATGTCGGCGGAAAAACTGTTTTTT. It translates to CATRQVGMSAEKLFF. V usage is TRBV19 and J usage is TRBJ1-4; D gene ambiguous. This CDR3 has 15 amino acids. From germline, CDR1 is LNHDA and CDR2 SQIVND (reference sequence). V was cut by 10 bases and J by 8 bases, with 23 bases left in between.

The chain joins TRBV2 to TRBJ1-4; D is uncertain. With 7 bases removed from V and 7 bases from J, the gap between germline ends came to 13 bases. Germline V CDR1 and CDR2: SNHLY, FYNNEI. The CDR3 extends over 13 amino acids. The CDR3 sequence: CASNNRVAEKLFF. The CDR3 nucleotides are TGTGCCAGCAACAATAGGGTAGCTGAAAAACTGTTTTTT.

The chain recombines TRBV7-9 with TRBJ1-4, with a possible D match to TRBD1 (5 bases). Trimming took off 5 bases at V and 5 bases at J, with 18 bases between the two ends. Germline loops: CDR1 SEHNR, CDR2 FQNEAQ (reference sequence). This CDR3 spans 16 amino acids. The DNA of the CDR3 is TGTGCCAGCAGCGCAAACGATGGGGGGGTAAATGAAAAACTGTTTTTT. It specifies CASSANDGGVNEKLFF.

The rearrangement uses TRBV6-5 and TRBJ2-7; perhaps TRBD2 as D (5 bases). The V gene's germline CDR1 is MNHEY and CDR2 SVGAGI. V was pared by 2 bases and J by 0 bases, with 8 bases between. This CDR3 region has 14 residues. CDR3 DNA: TGTGCCAGCAGTTACGAGGGTACCTCCTACGAGCAGTACTTC. Translation: CASSYEGTSYEQYF.

This clone has just one count. The CDR3 coding sequence is TGTGCCAGCAGCCAAGGGGGAAGAGCGGCCCAGTACTTC. Its protein product is CASSQGGRAAQYF. The rearrangement links TRBV3-1 (or the pseudogene TRBV3-2) to TRBJ2-5; D is possibly TRBD2 (5 bases). V was shortened by 1 base and J by 9 bases, with 12 bases between the two germline ends. Germline loops: CDR1 LGHDT, CDR2 YNNKEL (reference sequence). The CDR3 totals 13 residues.

This chain uses TRBV7-2 with TRBJ2-4; 9 bases fit TRBD1. The CDR3 loop spans 15 amino acids. Trimming removed 5 bases from V and 6 bases from J; junction bases left unmatched: 8. CDR1 SGHTA and CDR2 FQGNSA come from the germline V gene. The CDR3 protein is CASSTRTGAVNIQYF. The CDR3 DNA reads as TGTGCCAGCAGCACCCGGACAGGGGCCGTAAACATTCAGTACTTC.

This chain links TRBV2 with TRBJ2-3, with unresolved D. V was clipped by 6 bases and J by 1 base, with 17 bases between them. This CDR3 region has 16 residues. Germline V CDR1 and CDR2: SNHLY, FYNNEI. This CDR3 reads CASRPRNAQRTDTQYF. DNA for the CDR3: TGTGCCAGCAGACCTCGGAACGCCCAGCGCACAGATACGCAGTATTTT.

The chain has TRBV12-5 and TRBJ1-5; D gene unclear. This CDR3 has 13 residues. The V end was cut by 6 bases, the J end by 4 bases, with 10 bases between. CDR1 is LGHNT and CDR2 is FRNRAP in the germline V gene. For the CDR3, the DNA is TGTGCTAGTGGCTGGGAGGGAAATCAGCCCCAGCATTTT. This sequence encodes CASGWEGNQPQHF.

The chain carries TRBV11-3 and TRBJ2-7, with a weak D call TRBD1 (6 bases). V was shortened by 6 bases and J by 2 bases, with 14 bases between the two germline ends. Germline V gene lookup returns CDR1 SGHNT and CDR2 YENEEA. This CDR3 comprises 14 residues. In DNA, the CDR3 is TGTGCCAGCAGACAACGGGACACCGCCTACGAGCAGTACTTC. Its translation: CASRQRDTAYEQYF.

The chain carries TRBV9 and TRBJ1-2; 7 nucleotides align to TRBD1. CDR3 size: 13 residues. Trimming removed 2 bases from V and 8 bases from J; junction bases left unmatched: 6. Per the germline V gene, CDR1 is SGDLS and CDR2 is YYNGEE. The CDR3 loop is CASSVLNRGGYTF. The CDR3 nucleotides read TGTGCCAGCAGCGTCCTGAACAGGGGCGGCTACACCTTC.

The chain is built from TRBV6-6 and TRBJ2-2; D not certain. Germline CDR1 reads MNHNY; CDR2 reads SVGAGI (reference sequence). V lost 8 bases, J lost 1 base, and 11 bases lay in between. The length of the CDR3 is 14 residues. CDR3 in amino acids: CASSPSRNTGELFF. The DNA for the CDR3 is TGTGCCAGCTCCCCCTCCCGGAACACCGGGGAGCTGTTTTTT.

J is TRBJ2-7 and V is TRBV4-2; 7 nucleotides line up with TRBD1. The CDR3 is 15 amino acids. Germline assignment: CDR1 LGHNA and CDR2 YNFKEQ. V lost 0 bases to trimming and J lost 3 bases; unmatched junction nucleotides: 5. The CDR3 region has the DNA TGTGCCAGCAGCCAAGACAGGGGGTCGGGCTACGAGCAGTACTTC. Its protein is CASSQDRGSGYEQYF.